This TCR beta chain was documented in a study of CD8+ T cells in alopecia areata. Study information: The study gave tofacitinib for 6 to 18 months, then 6 months off drug.

The study, taken as a whole, reports: Greater clonality was observed in lesional scalp samples, especially alopecia totalis/universalis, versus normal scalp. Since there was just one nonresponder, nobody can yet say how baseline CD8+ expansion ties to response.

Comments on this clone: As yet, its antigen is unknown.

RNA was isolated and reverse transcribed to cDNA, the sequencing template. Profiled with immunoSEQ multiplex PCR; TCRdb holds only in-frame clones, not every one. This table has about 210,000 clones, 64% appearing once. Indicated treatment: oral pan-JAK inhibitor, 5-10 mg twice daily. Sequences were derived from CD4+ T cells sorted from blood, sampled at week 4, from a patient treated with tofacitinib. This clonotype was obtained from a human donor with alopecia areata.

The CDR3 loop reads CSAALGIRTGELFF. CDR3 coding DNA: TGCAGCGCCGCCCTCGGGATTAGGACCGGGGAGCTGTTTTTT. This rearrangement joins TRBV29-1 to TRBJ2-2; tentative D call: TRBD2 (5 bases). CDR1 and CDR2 from the germline V gene are SQVTM and ANQGSEA. The CDR3 runs to 14 residues. Trimming took off 7 bases at V and 5 bases at J, with 17 bases between the two ends.